Shown below are 21 T cell receptor beta chains from a single sample sequenced in a study of neoadjuvant anti-PD-1 for oral cavity cancer (dated by TCRdb to the early 2020s). The time point label for this specimen denotes: after neoadjuvant nivolumab, at surgical resection. Receptor libraries were prepared by the immunoSEQ multiplex PCR assay. Entries here come from immuneACCESS through TCRdb and include only in-frame sequences with V and J called. Some clones fail to appear in such tables; in the studies checked, an unresolved V gene covers under half of the shortfall, and the cause of the remainder is unknown. The sample contains some 15,000 clones, about 81% of them found a single time. Clones ranked in the top ten supply roughly 2% of the sample. The sample in question was PBMCs, obtained after nivolumab (anti-PD-1) treatment. Receptors were obtained from a person between 40 and 85 years old with oral cavity squamous cell carcinoma.

The chain is built from TRBV2 and TRBJ2-5; D may be TRBD1 or TRBD2 (5 bases each). This CDR3 has 14 amino acids. Germline V gene sequence: CDR1 SNHLY, CDR2 FYNNEI. V lost 5 bases, J lost 2 bases, and 12 bases lay in between. The chain's CDR3 is CASSTRWGQETQYF. CDR3 coding DNA: TGTGCCAGCAGTACCCGTTGGGGGCAAGAGACCCAGTACTTC.

The table lists this clone with a count of one. The genes are TRBV19 and TRBJ2-3; no reliable D call. Trimming left V 2 bases short and J 2 bases short, with 8 bases between. The CDR3 spans 14 residues. Germline V gene lookup returns CDR1 LNHDA and CDR2 SQIVND (reference sequence). The CDR3 DNA follows: TGTGCCAGTAGTATAAGGCCTAACACAGATACGCAGTATTTT. This gives the protein CASSIRPNTDTQYF.

This chain links TRBV7-9 with TRBJ1-1, with 9 nucleotides matching TRBD1. Germline CDR1 and CDR2: SEHNR and FQNEAQ (reference sequence). CDR3 size: 18 residues. Trimming removed 4 bases from V and 4 bases from J; junction bases left unmatched: 16. CDR3 amino acids: CASSWGTGTGWRSTEAFF. The CDR3 region has the DNA TGTGCCAGCAGCTGGGGAACCGGGACAGGGTGGCGAAGCACTGAAGCTTTCTTT. The variable domain in full, with the rest retrieved from reference TRBV7-9 and TRBJ1-1, is DTGVSQNPRHKITKRGQNVTFRCDPISEHNRLYWYRQTLGQGPEFLTYFQNEAQLEKSRLLSDRFSAERPKGSFSTLEIQRTEQGDSAMYLCASSWGTGTGWRSTEAFFGQGTRLTVV.

As DNA, the CDR3 is TGTGCCAGCAGCTTAGAAGACAGGGCGAAGACCCAGTACTTC. It specifies CASSLEDRAKTQYF. This chain links TRBV7-9 with TRBJ2-5; TRBD1 aligns across 7 bases. The length of the CDR3 is 14 residues. The V segment lost 1 base and the J segment 6 bases; nucleotides outside the gene matches: 5. CDR1 is SEHNR and CDR2 is FQNEAQ in the germline V gene (reference sequence).

The CDR3 reads CASSQAGGYGYTF. The CDR3 DNA reads TGCGCCAGCAGCCAAGCAGGGGGCTATGGCTACACCTTC. The gene calls are TRBV4-1 and TRBJ1-2; 7 positions match TRBD1. J was trimmed by 4 bases and V by 1 base; bases with no gene match: 0. The CDR3 runs to 13 residues. CDR1 and CDR2 (germline): MGHRA, YSYEKL.

The sample holds a few counts of this clone. CDR3 in DNA: TGTGCCAGCAGTAGTTATGGGGAGCTGTTTTTT. Translating it yields CASSSYGELFF. This rearrangement joins TRBV28 to TRBJ2-2, with no clear D. Trimming shortened V by 5 bases and J by 8 bases, and 6 bases separated the two germline ends. The CDR3 sequence is 11 residues long. Germline V gene data show CDR1 as MDHEN and CDR2 as SYDVKM. Complete variable domain (other parts from reference TRBV28 and TRBJ2-2): DVKVTQSSRYLVKRTGEKVFLECVQDMDHENMFWYRQDPGLGLRLIYFSYDVKMKEKGDIPEGYSVSREKKERFSLILESASTNQTSMYLCASSSYGELFFGEGSRLTVL.

J is TRBJ2-1 and V is TRBV9; weak D call: TRBD1 (5 bases). Deletions cut 2 bases from V and 3 bases from J, with 9 bases between. The CDR3 spans 14 residues. The germline V gene has CDR1 SGDLS and CDR2 YYNGEE. In nucleotides, the CDR3 is TGTGCCAGCAGCGTCCAGGGTGTCTACAATGAGCAGTTCTTC. Translated, it gives CASSVQGVYNEQFF.

The V gene is TRBV4-1, the J gene TRBJ1-1; no firm D call. V lost 5 bases and J lost 7, with 14 bases in between. The CDR3 runs 13 residues. Germline CDR1 and CDR2: MGHRA and YSYEKL. DNA for the CDR3: TGCGCCAGCAGCAAAAGTTTACAGCTTGAAGCTTTCTTT. This codes for CASSKSLQLEAFF.

The chain carries TRBV12-5 and TRBJ1-1, with no clear D. Trimming took off 3 bases at V and 6 bases at J, with 14 bases between the two ends. Germline CDR1 is LGHNT and CDR2 is FRNRAP. The CDR3 is 14 amino acids. DNA for the CDR3: TGTGCTAGTGGTTTCGTCGATTCTCGACCTGAAGCTTTCTTT. Amino acid sequence: CASGFVDSRPEAFF. Together with reference TRBV12-5 and TRBJ1-1, the CDR3 gives the full variable domain: DARVTQTPRHKVTEMGQEVTMRCQPILGHNTVFWYRQTMMQGLELLAYFRNRAPLDDSGMPKDRFSAEMPDATLATLKIQPSEPRDSAVYFCASGFVDSRPEAFFGQGTRLTVV.

The chain uses TRBV11-2 and TRBJ2-3; 11 nucleotides line up with TRBD1. The CDR3 has 17 residues. CDR1 is SGHAT, CDR2 FQNNGV, per germline. With 2 bases clipped from V and 4 bases from J, the junction kept 8 bases outside the gene matches. CDR3 amino acids: CASSLRRDRGFSDTQYF. The CDR3 nucleotides are TGTGCCAGCAGCTTACGGAGGGACAGGGGGTTCTCAGATACGCAGTATTTT.

The chain employs TRBV6-1 and TRBJ1-5, with D perhaps matching TRBD1 (5 bases). CDR3 length: 15 amino acids. The ends were cut back, 5 bases at V and 1 base at J, with 12 bases in the middle. Germline assignment: CDR1 MNHNS and CDR2 SASEGT. For the CDR3, the DNA is TGTGCCAGCAGTCACCGGGGGGTCAGCAATCAGCCCCAGCATTTT. Protein: CASSHRGVSNQPQHF.

This sequence joins TRBV5-6 and TRBJ1-2; unclear D gene. The CDR3 has 12 residues. The germline V gene encodes CDR1 SGHDT and CDR2 YYEEEE. Trimming cost V 0 bases and J 5 bases, with 5 bases left between them. CDR3 sequence reads: CASSLVGYGYTF. The CDR3 coding sequence is TGTGCCAGCAGCTTGGTAGGGTATGGCTACACCTTC.

This chain uses TRBV6-1 with TRBJ1-1, with TRBD1 matching 8 bases. CDR1 is MNHNS and CDR2 is SASEGT in the germline V gene. The CDR3 contains 16 residues. Unmatched junction bases numbered 11, after V lost 4 bases and J lost 4 bases. The CDR3 nucleotides are TGTGCCAGCAGTGTACGGGACAGGCGGTTAGGCACTGAAGCTTTCTTT. It yields the protein CASSVRDRRLGTEAFF.

This clone occurred a few times. In nucleotides, the CDR3 is TGTGCCAGCAGTCTCGGACAGGGAGGGCTCTATGGCTACACCTTC. It specifies CASSLGQGGLYGYTF. The chain couples TRBV6-5 to TRBJ1-2; 8 bases agree with TRBD1. V lost 5 bases and J lost 4; bases outside the gene matches: 9. This CDR3 has 15 amino acids. The V gene's germline CDR1 is MNHEY and CDR2 SVGAGI.

The chain recombines TRBV5-1 with TRBJ2-5, with D possibly matching TRBD2 (5 bases). Germline CDR1 reads SGHRS; CDR2 reads YFSETQ. The V end lost 4 bases, the J end lost 5 bases, and 15 bases lay between the germline ends. The length of the CDR3 is 14 residues. The CDR3 here is CASSPLVAGETQYF. The CDR3 DNA reads as TGCGCCAGCAGCCCGCTGGTTGCGGGTGAGACCCAGTACTTC.

The V gene is TRBV10-3, the J gene TRBJ2-7, with 10 bases that match TRBD1. In germline, CDR1 is ENHRY, CDR2 SYGVKD. V was clipped by 6 bases and J by 4 bases; unmatched bases: 3. The CDR3 totals 13 residues. The CDR3 loop is CAIRRDRGYEQYF. Written as DNA, the CDR3 is TGTGCCATCAGGAGGGACAGGGGATACGAGCAGTACTTC.

The rearrangement uses TRBV5-1 and TRBJ1-2; no firm D call. The CDR3 runs 14 residues. V dropped 3 bases and J dropped 8 bases, with 17 bases sitting between them. Germline V lookup: CDR1 SGHRS, CDR2 YFSETQ. Here the CDR3 DNA reads TGCGCCAGCAGCTCCGGACTAGCGGGTTGGGGCTACACCTTC. Residues: CASSSGLAGWGYTF. The full variable domain, completed using reference TRBV5-1 and TRBJ1-2, is KAGVTQTPRYLIKTRGQQVTLSCSPISGHRSVSWYQQTPGQGLQFLFEYFSETQRNKGNFPGRFSGRQFSNSRSEMNVSTLELGDSALYLCASSSGLAGWGYTFGSGTRLTVV.

To note about this clone: The same CDR3 can be traced to other DNA sequences in this sample. J is TRBJ2-3 and V is TRBV6-5; 7 bases map to TRBD1. Germline CDR1 and CDR2: MNHEY and SVGAGI. This CDR3 region has 14 residues. The V and J ends lost 2 bases and 1 base, in that order; junction bases with no gene match: 0. The DNA of the CDR3 is TGTGCCAGCAGTTACGGACAGGGCACAGATACGCAGTATTTT. Its translation: CASSYGQGTDTQYF.

CDR3 nucleotides: TGCGCCAGCAGCGAACAGGAATTGAACACCGGGGAGCTGTTTTTT. Residues: CASSEQELNTGELFF. The V call is TRBV5-1, the J call TRBJ2-2, with D perhaps TRBD1 (5 bases). The length of the CDR3 is 15 residues. Germline loops: CDR1 SGHRS, CDR2 YFSETQ. V dropped 4 bases and J dropped 1 base, with 11 bases sitting between them.

CDR3 in amino acids: CASSLGQNSNYGYTF. CDR3 sequence (DNA): TGCGCCAGCAGCTTGGGGCAGAACTCTAACTATGGCTACACCTTC. This sequence joins TRBV5-1 and TRBJ1-2; D remains unclear. V lost 0 bases and J lost 0, with 9 bases in between. CDR1 and CDR2 from the germline V gene are SGHRS and YFSETQ. The CDR3 runs 15 residues.

This chain links TRBV29-1 with TRBJ2-1; the match to TRBD2 covers 9 bases. This CDR3 is built from 18 residues. The trim removed 6 bases at V and 3 bases at J, leaving 18 bases unmatched. Germline V gene data show CDR1 as SQVTM and CDR2 as ANQGSEA. Here the CDR3 reads CSVIKGGLAGVSYNEQFF. The CDR3 DNA sequence: TGCAGCGTGATCAAGGGGGGATTAGCGGGAGTTAGCTACAATGAGCAGTTCTTC.